The next 12 T cell receptor beta chains were all read from a single sample in a study of beta chain features in type 1 diabetes. Every bit of the isolated RNA underwent reverse transcription, so sequencing read expressed TCRB transcripts. Here immunoSEQ multiplex PCR was the method, and the copy in TCRdb shows in-frame clones only, minus some. The sample records some 190,000 clones, under 9.5% being singletons. Study-wide results and limits: Across all four CD4+ subsets, people with type 1 diabetes showed modestly shorter TCRB CDR3s.

These receptors are not linked to any known antigen. The specimen sequenced was central memory CD4+ T cells from blood. The source of these receptors is a man between 18 and 29 years old with type 1 diabetes.

The sample holds a few counts of this clone. The chain employs TRBV28 and TRBJ1-2; the D gene is possibly TRBD1 (6 bases). The CDR3 is 15 amino acids. V was pared by 4 bases and J by 7 bases, with 19 bases between. The germline V gene has CDR1 MDHEN and CDR2 SYDVKM. The CDR3, as DNA: TGTGCCAGCAGTTCGACGGCGGGGGCTTATTCTGGCTACACCTTC. Translated, it gives CASSSTAGAYSGYTF.

The chain joins TRBV5-1 to TRBJ1-6; D uncertain. Trimming removed 4 bases from V and 10 bases from J, with 12 bases in between. This CDR3 has 13 amino acids. Germline values: CDR1 SGHRS, CDR2 YFSETQ. This CDR3 reads CASSTHGESPLHF. The CDR3 DNA is TGCGCCAGCAGCACCCACGGAGAATCACCCCTCCACTTT.

The genes are TRBV28 and TRBJ2-5; 8 positions agree with TRBD2. The CDR3 contains 18 residues. The V segment lost 5 bases and the J segment 1 base; nucleotides outside the gene matches: 15. Germline V gene data show CDR1 as MDHEN and CDR2 as SYDVKM. The CDR3 DNA is TGTGCCAGCAGTCCCGGCCTAAAGATAGCGGGACTCCAAGAGACCCAGTACTTC. Protein sequence: CASSPGLKIAGLQETQYF.

This clone was observed a handful of times. The chain carries TRBV18 and TRBJ1-6; 7 positions match TRBD1. With V trimmed by 3 bases and J by 8 bases, 7 bases remained unmatched. CDR1 KGHSH and CDR2 LQKENI come from the germline V gene. The CDR3 is 15 residues long. DNA for the CDR3: TGTGCCAGCTCACCCGGGAAACAGGGGTATTCACCCCTCCACTTT. As protein: CASSPGKQGYSPLHF.

This clone was seen more than once but under ten times. The rearrangement uses TRBV4-2 and TRBJ2-7; maybe TRBD1 (5 bases). This CDR3 has 15 residues. Per the germline V gene, CDR1 is LGHNA and CDR2 is YNFKEQ. Trimming removed 0 bases from V and 0 bases from J, with 9 bases in between. CDR3 protein: CASSQDWQGSYEQYF. DNA of the CDR3: TGTGCCAGCAGCCAAGATTGGCAGGGCTCCTACGAGCAGTACTTC.

This clone turned up a few times. The J gene is TRBJ2-7, the V gene TRBV25-1; 7 positions match TRBD1. The CDR3 extends over 15 amino acids. The V segment lost 1 base and the J segment 7 bases; nucleotides outside the gene matches: 10. The germline V gene encodes CDR1 MGHDK and CDR2 SYGVNS. The CDR3 reads CASSESPRTGGEQYF. The CDR3 nucleotides read TGTGCCAGCAGTGAATCTCCCCGGACAGGCGGGGAGCAGTACTTC.

This clone has a handful of counts. This same CDR3 is encoded by further DNA sequences in the sample. V gene TRBV5-6 combines with J gene TRBJ2-7; D not resolved. The V end was cut by 0 bases, the J end by 2 bases, with 3 bases between. Germline lookup yields CDR1 SGHDT and CDR2 YYEEEE. There are 12 residues in the CDR3. As DNA, the CDR3 is TGTGCCAGCAGCTTGGGCGCCTACGAGCAGTACTTC. The encoded protein is CASSLGAYEQYF.

The chain links TRBV5-1 to TRBJ1-6, with a tentative D call TRBD1 (6 bases). Trimming took 0 bases from V and 4 from J, leaving 14 bases between them. Germline CDR1 SGHRS, CDR2 YFSETQ. The CDR3 runs 17 residues. CDR3 sequence: CASSLGLQGPYNSPLHF. CDR3 coding DNA: TGCGCCAGCAGCTTGGGACTACAGGGACCGTATAATTCACCCCTCCACTTT.

Only a few counts were recorded for this clone. The CDR3 reads CASSPSGGGTDTQYF. The CDR3 DNA follows: TGTGCCAGCAGCCCTAGCGGGGGCGGCACAGATACGCAGTATTTT. This rearrangement joins TRBV7-9 to TRBJ2-3, with 10 bases aligning to TRBD2. This CDR3 comprises 15 residues. Germline V gives CDR1 SEHNR, CDR2 FQNEAQ (reference sequence). Trimming at V came to 5 bases and at J to 1 base, leaving 3 bases not matched to a gene.

The chain carries TRBV5-1 and TRBJ2-7; TRBD2 matches 7 bases. The CDR3 runs to 16 residues. V gave up 4 bases and J gave up 7 bases; unmatched junction bases: 17. Germline CDR1 reads SGHRS; CDR2 reads YFSETQ. The CDR3 DNA reads TGCGCCAGCAGCCATCCTTCGGGAGCGGGACTCGGGGAGCAGTACTTC. Protein: CASSHPSGAGLGEQYF.

Comment on this clone: Additional DNA sequences in this sample encode the identical CDR3. The gene calls are TRBV11-2 and TRBJ1-2; D remains ambiguous. Between the trimmed V and J ends, which lost 4 bases and 3 bases, there was a span of 6 bases. Germline V CDR1 and CDR2: SGHAT, FQNNGV. The CDR3 runs 12 residues. The CDR3 loop is CASSSGYYGYTF. As DNA, the CDR3 is TGTGCCAGCAGCTCAGGATACTATGGCTACACCTTC.

This clone was picked up a small number of times. Distinct nucleotide sequences in the sample also encode this CDR3. The rearrangement links TRBV28 to TRBJ1-2, with D possibly matching TRBD1 (6 bases). From germline, CDR1 is MDHEN and CDR2 SYDVKM. This CDR3 spans 13 amino acids. V lost 3 bases and J lost 3, with 8 bases in between. The CDR3 loop is CASSLTGDYGYTF. Written as DNA, the CDR3 is TGTGCCAGCAGTTTGACAGGCGACTATGGCTACACCTTC.